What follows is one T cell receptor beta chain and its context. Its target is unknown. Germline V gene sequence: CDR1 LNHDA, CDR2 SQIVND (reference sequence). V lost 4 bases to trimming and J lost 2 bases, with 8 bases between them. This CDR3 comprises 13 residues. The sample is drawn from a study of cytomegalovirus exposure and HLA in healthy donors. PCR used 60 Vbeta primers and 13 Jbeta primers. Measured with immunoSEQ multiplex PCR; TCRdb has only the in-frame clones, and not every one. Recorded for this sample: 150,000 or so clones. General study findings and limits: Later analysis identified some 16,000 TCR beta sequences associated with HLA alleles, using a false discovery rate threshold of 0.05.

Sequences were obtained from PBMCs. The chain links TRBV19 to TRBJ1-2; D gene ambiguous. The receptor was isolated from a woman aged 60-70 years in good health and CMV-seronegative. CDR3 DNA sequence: TGTGCCAGTAGTAGGCCGGGAAACTATGGCTACACCTTC. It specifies CASSRPGNYGYTF.